The clone carrying this T cell receptor (beta chain) was seen many times. The antigen is unknown. The sample is drawn from a study of T-cell reconstitution after alpha-beta-depleted transplantation in children. The study, taken as a whole, reports: In patients about two months after transplant, alpha-beta T cells reportedly arose from several hundred expanded graft clones.

During its preparation, the TCRbeta library received unique molecular identifiers. Each CDR3 protein gets one entry after TCRdb re-called the PCR reads with MiXCR. The sample holds about 440,000 distinct CDR3 sequences, around two fifths seen once. The sequences come from PBMCs, collected before TCRalphabeta/CD19-depleted stem cell transplant. The clonotype comes from a girl aged 2 to 10 with aplastic anemia, due to receive a stem cell transplant.

The CDR3 here is CASSLDGGGSPLHF. The CDR3 coding sequence is TGCGCCAGCAGCTTGGACGGTGGAGGGTCACCCCTCCACTTT. The rearrangement links TRBV5-1 to TRBJ1-6; D remains unclear. CDR1 is SGHRS and CDR2 is YFSETQ in the germline V gene. The CDR3 has 14 residues. The ends were cut back, 0 bases at V and 10 bases at J, with 11 bases in the middle. Looking up the rest from reference TRBV5-1 and TRBJ1-6 gives the full variable domain: KAGVTQTPRYLIKTRGQQVTLSCSPISGHRSVSWYQQTPGQGLQFLFEYFSETQRNKGNFPGRFSGRQFSNSRSEMNVSTLELGDSALYLCASSLDGGGSPLHFGNGTRLTVT.